A single TCR beta chain is shown here with its context. In the study's own analysis: Using reference gene primer amplification, nucleated cell counts were estimated. TCRdb's copy holds only in-frame clones and misses some; the assay was immunoSEQ multiplex PCR. The V and J calls and clone size were taken over from that table, and D and trimming were inferred from the DNA. The table lists approximately 480,000 clones, approximately 86% of them singletons. The sample originates from a study of blood T cell repertoires in COVID-19. Study in general: In each case, the material was cDNA or gDNA derived from T cells, B-cell-depleted T cells, or PBMCs.

The length of the CDR3 is 15 residues. Germline V gene lookup returns CDR1 LNHDA and CDR2 SQIVND (reference sequence). The V segment lost 5 bases and the J segment 3 bases; nucleotides outside the gene matches: 3. The TCR comes from a woman aged 18-35 years who had recovered from COVID-19. The chain carries TRBV19 and TRBJ2-6, with 8 nucleotides matching TRBD1. The sample was PBMCs or T cells enriched from blood (not recorded which). The CDR3 DNA reads TGTGCCAGTAGTCAGGGGGCGCATGGGGCCAACGTCCTGACTTTC. As protein: CASSQGAHGANVLTF.